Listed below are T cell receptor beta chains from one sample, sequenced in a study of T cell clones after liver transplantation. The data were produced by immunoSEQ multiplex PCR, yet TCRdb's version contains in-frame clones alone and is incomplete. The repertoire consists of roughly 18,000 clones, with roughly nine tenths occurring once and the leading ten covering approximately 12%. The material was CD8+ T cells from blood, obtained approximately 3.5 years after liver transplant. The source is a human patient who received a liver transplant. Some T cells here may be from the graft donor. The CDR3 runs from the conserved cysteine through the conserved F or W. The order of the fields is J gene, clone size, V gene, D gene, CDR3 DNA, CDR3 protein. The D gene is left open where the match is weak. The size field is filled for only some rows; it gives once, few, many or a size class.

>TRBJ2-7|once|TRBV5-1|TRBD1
TGCGCCAGCAGCTTCGATGGACAGGCCTACGAGCAGTACTTC
CASSFDGQAYEQYF
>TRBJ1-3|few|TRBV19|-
TGTGCCAGTAGTATAGCGGTACGGCGGGACGGAAACACCATATATTTT
CASSIAVRRDGNTIYF
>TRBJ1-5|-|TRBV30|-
TGTGCCTGGAGTGTAATATGGGGGGAGCCCCAGCATTTT
CAWSVIWGEPQHF
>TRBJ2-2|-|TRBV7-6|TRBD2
TGTGCCAGCAGCGGACTAGCGGGTAGCGGGGAGCTGTTTTTT
CASSGLAGSGELFF
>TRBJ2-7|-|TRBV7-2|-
TGTGCCAGCAGCTTCGGGACTTCTAGCTACGAGCAGTACTTC
CASSFGTSSYEQYF
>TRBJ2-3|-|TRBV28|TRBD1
TGTGCCAGCAGCGGAGACAGGGTTTTCACAGATACGCAGTATTTT
CASSGDRVFTDTQYF
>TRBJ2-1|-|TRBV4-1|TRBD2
TGCGCCAGCAGCCAAGGACCACTAGCGGGCCCTAGCAATGAGCAGTTCTTC
CASSQGPLAGPSNEQFF
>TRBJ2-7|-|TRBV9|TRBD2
TGTGCCAGCAGCCCGGGACTAGCTGGCTACGAGCAGTACTTC
CASSPGLAGYEQYF
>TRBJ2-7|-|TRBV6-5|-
TGTGCCAGCAGCCACAACTGGGGGAGGTTCGACGAGCAGTACTTC
CASSHNWGRFDEQYF
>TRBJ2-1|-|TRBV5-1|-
TGCGCCAGCAGCTTGGCTCGGGGGAGCTCCTACAATGAGCAGTTCTTC
CASSLARGSSYNEQFF
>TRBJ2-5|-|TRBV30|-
TGTGCCTGGAGGTCGGGGAAAGAGACCCAGTACTTC
CAWRSGKETQYF